This section outlines one T cell receptor (beta chain) sequence together with its context. In the original workflow: Estimation of nucleated cell counts relied on the amplification of reference gene primers. Produced via immunoSEQ multiplex PCR; TCRdb's table is partial and in-frame only. The DNA was the basis for D and trimming; V, J and clone size are from that table. In the table there are about 160,000 clones, over 90% of which are singletons. This CDR3 region has 16 residues. V was cut by 1 base and J by 2 bases, with 12 bases left in between. Germline V CDR1 and CDR2: SEHNR, FQNEAQ (reference sequence). The data were taken from a study of blood T cell repertoires in COVID-19. Turning to the study itself: Italy, Spain and the United States were the sources of the convalescent and acute COVID-19 samples. Sample material is recorded as cDNA or gDNA derived from T cells, B-cell-depleted T cells, or PBMCs.

Sequenced material: peripheral blood. The sequence was collected from a man aged 45-60 years with acute or convalescent COVID-19. The chain employs TRBV7-9 and TRBJ1-3; D remains unclear. The CDR3: CASSLDTLTTGNTIYF. The DNA of the CDR3 is TGTGCCAGCAGCTTAGATACGCTTACTACTGGAAACACCATATATTTT.